This TCR beta chain was identified in a study of control samples from healthy donors and cancer patients. Assay used: immunoSEQ multiplex PCR; TCRdb lists only in-frame clones, some missing. The table has roughly 64,000 clones, over 75% seen once. The receptor's source is a woman between 50 and 59 years old with colorectal cancer. Material for sequencing was PBMCs.

CDR3: CASSGLDGGNTEAFF. The CDR3 region has the DNA TGTGCCAGTAGTGGACTCGACGGAGGGAACACTGAAGCTTTCTTT. The chain joins TRBV19 to TRBJ1-1; D uncertain. CDR1 is LNHDA and CDR2 is SQIVND in the germline V gene (reference sequence). Trimming removed 5 bases at V and 1 base at J, with 14 bases between. The CDR3 contains 15 residues.